These 15 T cell receptor beta chains were sequenced from one sample in a study of technical replicates of blood from a few donors. Assay used: immunoSEQ multiplex PCR; TCRdb lists only in-frame clones, some missing. The profile covers fewer than 90,000 clones, with approximately 93% appearing a single time and roughly 0.23% taken by the ten largest. Material for sequencing was T cells isolated from PBMCs. Source of these receptors: a human donor in good health.

The rearrangement uses TRBV28 and TRBJ2-7; TRBD2 aligns across 11 bases. The CDR3 totals 16 residues. Germline loops: CDR1 MDHEN, CDR2 SYDVKM. Losses at the gene ends were 4 bases for V and 3 bases for J; bases not matched to a gene: 8. The CDR3 loop is CASSSPTSGIGYEQYF. In nucleotides, the CDR3 is TGTGCCAGCAGTTCCCCGACTAGCGGGATAGGCTACGAGCAGTACTTC. The full variable domain, rest sourced from reference TRBV28 and TRBJ2-7, is DVKVTQSSRYLVKRTGEKVFLECVQDMDHENMFWYRQDPGLGLRLIYFSYDVKMKEKGDIPEGYSVSREKKERFSLILESASTNQTSMYLCASSSPTSGIGYEQYFGPGTRLTVT.

The V call is TRBV5-1, the J call TRBJ1-1; 9 bases align to TRBD1. This CDR3 has 16 amino acids. V was clipped by 2 bases and J by 5 bases; unmatched bases: 10. The germline CDR1 and CDR2 sequences are SGHRS and YFSETQ. The CDR3 DNA reads as TGCGCCAGCAGCTTCGGACAGGGGAAAGGGGGAACTGAAGCTTTCTTT. Protein sequence: CASSFGQGKGGTEAFF.

The chain couples TRBV9 to TRBJ2-3, with D hard to call. CDR3 length: 13 residues. The ends were cut back, 2 bases at V and 0 bases at J, with 4 bases in the middle. The germline gives CDR1 SGDLS, CDR2 YYNGEE. The CDR3 DNA reads as TGTGCCAGCAGCGTGTCTAGCACAGATACGCAGTATTTT. Amino acids: CASSVSSTDTQYF.

This chain connects TRBV7-9 to TRBJ2-1, with D perhaps TRBD1 (6 bases). V was clipped by 5 bases and J by 7 bases, with 12 bases between them. The CDR3 length is 13 residues. Germline loops: CDR1 SEHNR, CDR2 FQNEAQ (reference sequence). As DNA, the CDR3 is TGTGCCAGCAGCATGGGGACACTAAATGAGCAGTTCTTC. Its translation is CASSMGTLNEQFF.

The chain is built from TRBV2 and TRBJ2-7; possible D gene TRBD1, 5 bases. V was clipped by 3 bases and J by 0 bases, with 6 bases between them. Germline assignment: CDR1 SNHLY and CDR2 FYNNEI. The CDR3 is 13 residues long. The CDR3 spells CASSDQGSYEQYF. For the CDR3, the DNA is TGTGCCAGCAGTGACCAGGGCTCCTACGAGCAGTACTTC.

This chain joins TRBV2 and TRBJ1-6; D gene uncertain. The CDR3 has 11 residues. Trimming took 7 bases from V and 6 from J, leaving 4 bases between them. Germline CDR1 is SNHLY and CDR2 is FYNNEI. The CDR3 coding sequence is TGTGCCAGCAACAGTAATTCACCCCTCCACTTT. It is translated as CASNSNSPLHF.

This clone occurred once. The rearrangement links TRBV7-8 to TRBJ2-1, with 12 bases matching TRBD2. Unmatched junction bases numbered 7, after V lost 5 bases and J lost 8 bases. The germline V gene has CDR1 SGHVS and CDR2 FQNEAQ. This CDR3 contains 15 residues. In DNA form, the CDR3 reads TGTGCCAGCAGCAAACTAGCGGGAGGTGGGGATGAGCAGTTCTTC. Protein: CASSKLAGGGDEQFF.

This rearrangement joins TRBV6-5 to TRBJ1-1; 7 positions agree with TRBD1. The CDR3 covers 13 residues. The ends lost 6 bases at V and 1 base at J; junction bases unmatched: 2. Germline lookup yields CDR1 MNHEY and CDR2 SVGAGI. The CDR3 spells CASRGTENTEAFF. The CDR3 DNA reads TGTGCCAGCAGGGGGACAGAGAACACTGAAGCTTTCTTT.

The chain is built from TRBV5-1 and TRBJ2-1, with 8 bases identical to TRBD1. The junction had 17 bases not matched to a gene; V was cut back by 6 bases and J by 9 bases. This CDR3 has 16 amino acids. Germline V gene sequence: CDR1 SGHRS, CDR2 YFSETQ. This chain's CDR3 is CASTFSGGTASGEQFF. DNA for the CDR3: TGCGCCAGCACCTTCTCAGGGGGCACAGCATCGGGTGAGCAGTTCTTC.

This sequence joins TRBV28 and TRBJ2-7; D remains unclear. V lost 2 bases and J 4 bases, leaving 6 bases between the germline ends. Germline-derived CDR1 and CDR2 are MDHEN and SYDVKM. The CDR3 is 12 residues long. In nucleotides, the CDR3 is TGTGCCAGCAGTTTAACCGGGTACGAGCAGTACTTC. It specifies CASSLTGYEQYF.

The V call is TRBV7-3, the J call TRBJ1-2, with unresolved D. Germline V CDR1 and CDR2: SGHTA, FQGTGA. This CDR3 has 12 amino acids. The V gene lost 2 bases and the J gene lost 8 bases, with 9 bases spanning the gap. The CDR3 region has the DNA TGTGCCAGCAGCTTATACGGTTTCGGCTACACCTTC. Amino acid sequence: CASSLYGFGYTF.

The chain has TRBV18 and TRBJ2-1, with D possibly matching TRBD2 (7 bases). The CDR3 has 17 residues. Trimming removed 3 bases from V and 4 bases from J, with 19 bases in between. The V gene's germline CDR1 is KGHSH and CDR2 LQKENI. The CDR3 protein is CASSPGGRASGYNEQFF. In nucleotides, the CDR3 is TGTGCCAGCTCACCGGGGGGCAGGGCTAGCGGATACAATGAGCAGTTCTTC.

This chain connects TRBV7-8 to TRBJ2-1; 9 nucleotides align to TRBD1. V dropped 5 bases and J dropped 5; count of bases not matched to a gene: 13. Germline V CDR1 and CDR2: SGHVS, FQNEAQ. CDR3 length: 17 amino acids. CDR3 nucleotide sequence: TGTGCCAGCAGCCCCCAGGGACAGGGTTACTCTAACAATGAGCAGTTCTTC. Amino acid sequence: CASSPQGQGYSNNEQFF.

The CDR3 DNA follows: TGTGCCAGCAGCTATCCCCAAGGAGACTATGAGCAGTTCTTC. It translates to CASSYPQGDYEQFF. The genes are TRBV7-9 and TRBJ2-1; D is unresolved. The CDR3 is 14 amino acids. The V gene's germline CDR1 is SEHNR and CDR2 FQNEAQ (reference sequence). Trimming removed 4 bases at V and 8 bases at J, with 15 bases between.

The V and J genes are TRBV28 and TRBJ1-2; TRBD1 agrees at 8 bases. This CDR3 comprises 15 residues. Germline lookup yields CDR1 MDHEN and CDR2 SYDVKM. Germline trimming cut 6 bases from V and 1 base from J; bases unmatched to any gene: 7. The CDR3 nucleotides are TGTGCCAGCAGAACGACAGGGGCAATTAACTATGGCTACACCTTC. It encodes CASRTTGAINYGYTF.